This T cell receptor (beta chain) emerged from a study of blood T cell repertoires in COVID-19. Looking at the study overall: The samples span acute and convalescent COVID-19 from the United States, Italy and Spain.

Repertoires were generated with immunoSEQ multiplex PCR, while TCRdb's copy carries only in-frame clones and drops some. The sample has around 290,000 clones, about 89% seen once; the top ten hold 2% to 2.5%. V was shortened by 3 bases and J by 6 bases, with 5 bases between the two germline ends. The germline gives CDR1 LNHDA, CDR2 SQIVND (reference sequence). The CDR3 length is 11 residues. This rearrangement joins TRBV19 to TRBJ1-1; no firm D call. Sequencing was done on a sample of peripheral blood. The sequence came from a woman aged 25 to 45 with COVID-19, enrolled during active disease. DNA of the CDR3: TGTGCCAGTAGTATCGGTCCTGAAGCTTTCTTT. It yields the protein CASSIGPEAFF.